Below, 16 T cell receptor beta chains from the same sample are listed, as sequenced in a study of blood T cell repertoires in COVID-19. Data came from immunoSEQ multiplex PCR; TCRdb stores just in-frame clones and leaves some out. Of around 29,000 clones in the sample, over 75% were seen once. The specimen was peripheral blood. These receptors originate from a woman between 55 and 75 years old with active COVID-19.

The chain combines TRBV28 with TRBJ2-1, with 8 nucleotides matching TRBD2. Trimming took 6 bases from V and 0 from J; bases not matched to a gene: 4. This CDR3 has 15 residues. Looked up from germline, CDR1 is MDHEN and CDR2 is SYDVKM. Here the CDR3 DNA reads TGTGCCAGCAGGACGGGGGGGAGCTCCTACAATGAGCAGTTCTTC. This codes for CASRTGGSSYNEQFF.

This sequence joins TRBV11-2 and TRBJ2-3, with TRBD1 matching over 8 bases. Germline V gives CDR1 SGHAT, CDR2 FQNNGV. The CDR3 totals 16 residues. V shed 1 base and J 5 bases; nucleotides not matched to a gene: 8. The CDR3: CASSLGRGPWGDTQYF. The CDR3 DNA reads TGTGCCAGCAGCTTAGGCAGGGGGCCTTGGGGAGATACGCAGTATTTT. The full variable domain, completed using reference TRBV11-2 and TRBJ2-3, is EAGVAQSPRYKIIEKRQSVAFWCNPISGHATLYWYQQILGQGPKLLIQFQNNGVVDDSQLPKDRFSAERLKGVDSTLKIQPAKLEDSAVYLCASSLGRGPWGDTQYFGPGTRLTVL.

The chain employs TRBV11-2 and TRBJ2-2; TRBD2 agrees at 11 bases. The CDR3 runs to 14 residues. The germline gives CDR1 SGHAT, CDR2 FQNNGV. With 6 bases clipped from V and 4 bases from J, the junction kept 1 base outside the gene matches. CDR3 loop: CASRLAGGTGELFF. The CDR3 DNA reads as TGTGCCAGCAGGCTAGCGGGGGGCACCGGGGAGCTGTTTTTT.

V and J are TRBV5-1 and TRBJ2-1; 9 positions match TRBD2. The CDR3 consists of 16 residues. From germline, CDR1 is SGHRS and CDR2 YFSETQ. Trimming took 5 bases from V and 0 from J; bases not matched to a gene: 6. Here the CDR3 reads CASSLGRGGSYNEQFF. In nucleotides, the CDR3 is TGCGCCAGCAGTTTAGGGCGGGGGGGCTCCTACAATGAGCAGTTCTTC.

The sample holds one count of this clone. CDR3 nucleotide sequence: TGTGCCAGCAGCCGGGACGGGAGCTCCTACGAGCAGTACTTC. Protein sequence: CASSRDGSSYEQYF. The chain employs TRBV7-2 and TRBJ2-7, with a tentative D call TRBD2 (6 bases). V dropped 5 bases and J dropped 0 bases, with 11 bases sitting between them. The CDR3 runs to 14 residues. CDR1 and CDR2 from the germline V gene are SGHTA and FQGNSA.

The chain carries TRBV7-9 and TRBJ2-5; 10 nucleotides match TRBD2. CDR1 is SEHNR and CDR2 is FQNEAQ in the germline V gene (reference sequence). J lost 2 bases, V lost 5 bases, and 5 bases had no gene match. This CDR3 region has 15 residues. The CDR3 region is CASSPSGRGQETQYF. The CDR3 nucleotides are TGTGCCAGCAGCCCCAGCGGGAGGGGGCAAGAGACCCAGTACTTC.

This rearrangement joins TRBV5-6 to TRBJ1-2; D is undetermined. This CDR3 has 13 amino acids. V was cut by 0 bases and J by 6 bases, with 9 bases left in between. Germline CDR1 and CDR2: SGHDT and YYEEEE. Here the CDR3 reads CASSLVLTDGYTF. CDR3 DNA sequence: TGTGCCAGCAGCTTGGTCTTAACAGATGGCTACACCTTC.

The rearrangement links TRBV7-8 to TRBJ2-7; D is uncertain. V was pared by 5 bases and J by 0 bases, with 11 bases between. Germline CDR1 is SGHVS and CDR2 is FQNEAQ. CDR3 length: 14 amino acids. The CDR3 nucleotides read TGTGCCAGCAGCACCTCTAGAATCTCCTACGAGCAGTACTTC. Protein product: CASSTSRISYEQYF.

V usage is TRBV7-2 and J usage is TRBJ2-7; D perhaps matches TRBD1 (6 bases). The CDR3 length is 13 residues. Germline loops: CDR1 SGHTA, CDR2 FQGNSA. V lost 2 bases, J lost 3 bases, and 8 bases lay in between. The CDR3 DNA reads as TGTGCCAGCAGCTTATGGACAGACTACGAGCAGTACTTC. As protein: CASSLWTDYEQYF.

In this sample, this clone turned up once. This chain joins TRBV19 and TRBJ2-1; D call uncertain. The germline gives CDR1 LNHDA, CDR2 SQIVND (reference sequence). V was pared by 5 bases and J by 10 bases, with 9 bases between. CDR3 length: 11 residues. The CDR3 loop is CASSLRSEQFF. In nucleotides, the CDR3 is TGTGCCAGTAGTCTGAGGAGCGAGCAGTTCTTC. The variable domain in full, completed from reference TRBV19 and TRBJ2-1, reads DGGITQSPKYLFRKEGQNVTLSCEQNLNHDAMYWYRQDPGQGLRLIYYSQIVNDFQKGDIAEGYSVSREKKESFPLTVTSAQKNPTAFYLCASSLRSEQFFGPGTRLTVL.

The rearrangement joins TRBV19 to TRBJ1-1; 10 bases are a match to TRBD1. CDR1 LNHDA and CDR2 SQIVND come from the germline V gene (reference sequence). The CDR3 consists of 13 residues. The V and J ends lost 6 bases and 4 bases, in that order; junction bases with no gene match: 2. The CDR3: CASRDRGITEAFF. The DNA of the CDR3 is TGTGCCAGTAGGGACAGGGGGATCACTGAAGCTTTCTTT.

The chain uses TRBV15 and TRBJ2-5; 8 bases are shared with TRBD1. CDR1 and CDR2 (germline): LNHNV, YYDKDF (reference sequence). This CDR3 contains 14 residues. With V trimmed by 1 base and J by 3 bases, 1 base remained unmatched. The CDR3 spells CATSRGGQEETQYF. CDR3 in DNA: TGTGCCACCAGCAGAGGGGGACAGGAAGAGACCCAGTACTTC.

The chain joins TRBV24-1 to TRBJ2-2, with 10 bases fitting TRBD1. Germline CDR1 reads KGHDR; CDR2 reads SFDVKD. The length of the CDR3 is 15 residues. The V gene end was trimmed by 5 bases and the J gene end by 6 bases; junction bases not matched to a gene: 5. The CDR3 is CATSATGTGAGELFF. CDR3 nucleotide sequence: TGTGCCACCAGTGCTACCGGGACAGGGGCCGGGGAGCTGTTTTTT.

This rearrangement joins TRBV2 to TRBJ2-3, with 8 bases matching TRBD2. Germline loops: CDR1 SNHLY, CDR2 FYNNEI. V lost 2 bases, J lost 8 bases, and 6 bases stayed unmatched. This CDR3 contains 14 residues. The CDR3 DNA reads TGTGCCAGCAGTGAACAGCGGGAGTCGGGTACGCAGTATTTT. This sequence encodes CASSEQRESGTQYF.

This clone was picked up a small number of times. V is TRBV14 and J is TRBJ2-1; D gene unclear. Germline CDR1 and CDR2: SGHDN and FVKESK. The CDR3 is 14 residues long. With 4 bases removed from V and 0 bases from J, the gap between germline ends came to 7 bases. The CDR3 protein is CASSREYSYNEQFF. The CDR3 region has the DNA TGTGCCAGCAGCCGAGAATACTCCTACAATGAGCAGTTCTTC.

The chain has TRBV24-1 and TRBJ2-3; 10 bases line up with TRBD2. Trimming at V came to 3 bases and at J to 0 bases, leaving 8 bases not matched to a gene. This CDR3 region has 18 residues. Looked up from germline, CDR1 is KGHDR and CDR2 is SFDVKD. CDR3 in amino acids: CATSDRASGGPSTDTQYF. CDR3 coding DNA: TGTGCCACCAGTGATAGGGCTAGCGGGGGCCCTAGCACAGATACGCAGTATTTT.